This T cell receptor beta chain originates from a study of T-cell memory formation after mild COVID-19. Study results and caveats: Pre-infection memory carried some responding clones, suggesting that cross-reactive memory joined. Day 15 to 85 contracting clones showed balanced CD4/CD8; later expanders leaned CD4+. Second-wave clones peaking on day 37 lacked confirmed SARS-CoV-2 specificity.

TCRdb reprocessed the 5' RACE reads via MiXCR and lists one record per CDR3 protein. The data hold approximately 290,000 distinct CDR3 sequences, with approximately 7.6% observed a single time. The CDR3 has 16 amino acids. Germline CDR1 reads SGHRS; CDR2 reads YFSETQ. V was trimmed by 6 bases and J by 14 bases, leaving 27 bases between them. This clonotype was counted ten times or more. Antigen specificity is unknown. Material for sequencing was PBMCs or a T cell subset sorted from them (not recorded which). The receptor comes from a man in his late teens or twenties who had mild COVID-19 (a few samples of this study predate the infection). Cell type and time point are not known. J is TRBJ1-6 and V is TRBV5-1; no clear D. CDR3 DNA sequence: TGCGCCAGCACCGACCTTATGGACGGAGGATTAGTTTCCCTCCACTTT. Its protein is CASTDLMDGGLVSLHF.